This T cell receptor (beta chain) derives from a study of regulatory T cells in long-lasting Graves disease. General observations from the study: Whereas around 970 public clonotypes were shared by new patients, persistent patients shared more, at some 2,500.

Documented time point: newly diagnosed GD, antithyroid drugs for less than 3 months. Making the TCR library involved RNA that had been extracted from PBMCs. This clonotype was counted between two and nine times. Antigen: not known. CDR3 regions were amplified by Arm-PCR using iRepertoire HTBI primers to build TCR beta libraries. TCRdb reanalysed the multiplex PCR reads using MiXCR and keeps one entry per CDR3 protein. This table holds around 500,000 distinct CDR3 sequences, roughly 14% found once. CDR1 is SGHTA, CDR2 FQGNSA, per germline. The V end was cut by 5 bases, the J end by 2 bases, with 10 bases between. The CDR3 contains 14 residues. These records were also assigned to another study, of T cells in Graves' hyperthyroidism and ophthalmopathy.

The sequence derives from a man under 40 with Graves disease. The chain has TRBV7-2 and TRBJ1-5; D is perhaps TRBD1 (5 bases). Sequences were derived from peripheral blood mononuclear cells (PBMCs), sampled at new diagnosis, from a patient treated with antithyroid drugs. CDR3 sequence (DNA): TGTGCCAGCAGCCAACCAGGGCGCAATCAGCCCCAGCATTTT. Translated, it gives CASSQPGRNQPQHF.